Below are 16 T cell receptor beta chains sequenced from a single sample in a study of PD-1 blockade in mismatch repair-deficient tumors. TCRdb's copy holds only in-frame clones and misses some; the assay was immunoSEQ multiplex PCR. The sample has around 120,000 clones, around 87% seen once. Sequenced here: peripheral blood, sampled 44 weeks after starting pembrolizumab. These TCRs come from an adult with mismatch repair-deficient cancer.

CDR3 in DNA: TGTGCCAGCAGTTTATACCCCCCCCTACCAGGGCTCCCCTCTGGGGCCAACGTCCTGACTTTC. This translates into CASSLYPPLPGLPSGANVLTF. The gene calls are TRBV27 and TRBJ2-6; D is possibly TRBD1 (5 bases). V was cut by 1 base and J by 0 bases, with 22 bases left in between. CDR1 is MNHEY, CDR2 SMNVEV, per germline (reference sequence). CDR3 size: 21 residues.

This clone was seen a single time. The rearrangement links TRBV27 to TRBJ2-5; D possibly corresponds to TRBD1 (5 bases). This CDR3 region has 14 residues. Germline V gene sequence: CDR1 MNHEY, CDR2 SMNVEV (reference sequence). The V end was cut by 2 bases, the J end by 5 bases, with 12 bases between. This chain's CDR3 is CASSLAQGRETQYF. Written as DNA, the CDR3 is TGTGCCAGCAGTTTAGCTCAGGGTCGGGAGACCCAGTACTTC.

This chain connects TRBV6-1 to TRBJ1-2, with 7 bases identical to TRBD1. The CDR3 covers 13 residues. Germline CDR1 is MNHNS and CDR2 is SASEGT. Unmatched junction bases numbered 2, after V lost 2 bases and J lost 5 bases. The CDR3 sequence: CASSEPGGYGYTF. In nucleotides, the CDR3 is TGTGCCAGCAGTGAACCAGGGGGTTATGGCTACACCTTC.

This clone came up once. The CDR3 DNA reads as TGCAGCGTTGGGGGAACGGGGCCCAATCAGCCCCAGCATTTT. The encoded protein is CSVGGTGPNQPQHF. The chain recombines TRBV29-1 with TRBJ1-5, with a possible D match to TRBD1 (5 bases). V lost 4 bases and J 3 bases, leaving 13 bases between the germline ends. The germline V gene encodes CDR1 SQVTM and CDR2 ANQGSEA. The CDR3 consists of 14 residues.

V and J are TRBV6-1 and TRBJ1-6, with 7 bases matching TRBD1. The CDR3 totals 14 residues. CDR1 is MNHNS and CDR2 is SASEGT in the germline V gene. V lost 3 bases to trimming and J lost 5 bases; unmatched junction nucleotides: 1. The CDR3 protein is CASSDGTDNSPLHF. The CDR3 nucleotides read TGTGCCAGCAGTGACGGGACAGATAATTCACCCCTCCACTTT.

This clone was detected only a few times. The chain is built from TRBV11-2 and TRBJ1-2; TRBD1 might be the D (6 bases). Germline V gene sequence: CDR1 SGHAT, CDR2 FQNNGV. V was cut by 0 bases and J by 6 bases, with 8 bases left in between. The CDR3 spans 13 residues. The chain's CDR3 is CASSLDRGHGYTF. CDR3 sequence (DNA): TGTGCCAGCAGCTTAGACAGGGGCCATGGCTACACCTTC.

The chain carries TRBV25-1 and TRBJ2-1; 11 bases match TRBD2. The CDR3 covers 17 residues. In germline, CDR1 is MGHDK, CDR2 SYGVNS. Unmatched junction bases numbered 9, after V lost 4 bases and J lost 4 bases. As DNA, the CDR3 is TGTGCCAGCAGTGGCCGACTAGCGGGAAGGCTGTACAATGAGCAGTTCTTC. It yields the protein CASSGRLAGRLYNEQFF. The whole variable domain, filled in from reference TRBV25-1 and TRBJ2-1, reads EADIYQTPRYLVIGTGKKITLECSQTMGHDKMYWYQQDPGMELHLIHYSYGVNSTEKGDLSSESTVSRIRTEHFPLTLESARPSHTSQYLCASSGRLAGRLYNEQFFGPGTRLTVL.

The chain recombines TRBV29-1 with TRBJ2-2; 10 nucleotides line up with TRBD2. V trimming: 5 bases; J trimming: 8 bases; junction bases outside the gene matches: 14. Per the germline V gene, CDR1 is SQVTM and CDR2 is ANQGSEA. The CDR3 loop spans 16 amino acids. The CDR3 region has the DNA TGCAGCGTTCAAAGGACTAGCGGATTAATCGGGGGGGAGCTGTTTTTT. Residues: CSVQRTSGLIGGELFF.

CDR3 sequence: CASSFNPGGPNNEQFF. CDR3 DNA: TGTGCCAGCAGCTTTAACCCCGGCGGGCCAAACAATGAGCAGTTCTTC. This sequence joins TRBV7-6 and TRBJ2-1, with D maybe TRBD2 (5 bases). CDR3 size: 16 residues. V dropped 3 bases and J dropped 5 bases, with 17 bases sitting between them. Germline V lookup: CDR1 SGHVS, CDR2 FNYEAQ.

The CDR3 protein is CASSEAPETETQYF. CDR3 nucleotides: TGTGCCAGCAGTGAAGCGCCAGAGACGGAGACCCAGTACTTC. The chain combines TRBV2 with TRBJ2-5; D gene uncertain. The CDR3 length is 14 residues. Germline CDR1 is SNHLY and CDR2 is FYNNEI. V was pared by 0 bases and J by 5 bases, with 10 bases between.

This chain joins TRBV5-1 and TRBJ2-7, with D perhaps assigned TRBD1 or TRBD2 (5 bases each). This CDR3 is built from 16 residues. The V and J ends lost 3 bases and 2 bases respectively, with 18 bases between them. In germline, CDR1 is SGHRS, CDR2 YFSETQ. The CDR3 loop is CASSSSPRDLPYEQYF. Here the CDR3 DNA reads TGCGCCAGCAGCTCCTCCCCCAGGGACCTGCCCTACGAGCAGTACTTC. Supplemented by reference TRBV5-1 and TRBJ2-7, the full variable domain reads KAGVTQTPRYLIKTRGQQVTLSCSPISGHRSVSWYQQTPGQGLQFLFEYFSETQRNKGNFPGRFSGRQFSNSRSEMNVSTLELGDSALYLCASSSSPRDLPYEQYFGPGTRLTVT.

The V call is TRBV5-1, the J call TRBJ2-5, with 7 bases fitting TRBD2. Germline CDR1 and CDR2: SGHRS and YFSETQ. This CDR3 comprises 14 residues. J lost 1 base, V lost 7 bases, and 7 bases had no gene match. The chain's CDR3 is CASAQERGQETQYF. CDR3 sequence (DNA): TGCGCCAGCGCTCAGGAGCGGGGCCAAGAGACCCAGTACTTC. Based on the CDR3 plus reference TRBV5-1 and TRBJ2-5, the full variable domain is KAGVTQTPRYLIKTRGQQVTLSCSPISGHRSVSWYQQTPGQGLQFLFEYFSETQRNKGNFPGRFSGRQFSNSRSEMNVSTLELGDSALYLCASAQERGQETQYFGPGTRLLVL.

The CDR3 bases are TGTGCCAGCAGTCTACTAGCGGGAGGCTCCTACAATGAGCAGTTCTTC. Translated, it gives CASSLLAGGSYNEQFF. V and J are TRBV28 and TRBJ2-1, with 12 bases that match TRBD2. Germline CDR1 and CDR2: MDHEN and SYDVKM. The CDR3 runs 16 residues. V lost 5 bases and J lost 0; bases outside the gene matches: 2. Full variable domain (remainder filled in from reference TRBV28 and TRBJ2-1): DVKVTQSSRYLVKRTGEKVFLECVQDMDHENMFWYRQDPGLGLRLIYFSYDVKMKEKGDIPEGYSVSREKKERFSLILESASTNQTSMYLCASSLLAGGSYNEQFFGPGTRLTVL.

The chain uses TRBV6-6 and TRBJ2-5, with D unresolved. The V end was cut by 6 bases, the J end by 0 bases, with 8 bases between. The germline CDR1 and CDR2 sequences are MNHNY and SVGAGI (reference sequence). This CDR3 has 13 amino acids. CDR3 residues: CASSYRYQETQYF. The CDR3 nucleotides read TGTGCCAGCAGCTACAGATACCAAGAGACCCAGTACTTC.

CDR3 in amino acids: CASVVYSKGHREIYEQYF. The CDR3 coding sequence is TGTGCCAGTGTAGTCTATAGTAAGGGACACCGAGAAATCTACGAGCAGTACTTC. V and J are TRBV19 and TRBJ2-7; the D gene is possibly TRBD1 (6 bases). Trimming left V 8 bases short and J 3 bases short, with 29 bases between. The CDR3 extends over 18 amino acids. The germline gives CDR1 LNHDA, CDR2 SQIVND (reference sequence).

This sequence joins TRBV6-5 and TRBJ1-4; 10 positions agree with TRBD1. CDR3 length: 15 amino acids. CDR1 and CDR2 (germline): MNHEY, SVGAGI. Written as DNA, the CDR3 is TGTGCAACCGGTCGACAGGGGGCGCGGAGTGAAAAACTGTTTTTT. Amino acid sequence: CATGRQGARSEKLFF.